What follows are 29 T cell receptor beta chains derived from one specimen sequenced in a study of control samples from healthy donors and cancer patients. Generated by immunoSEQ multiplex PCR, the TCRdb table keeps only in-frame clones and is missing some. The data show about 82,000 clones, with 94% seen just once and around 5% held by the top ten. The source material was blood. These receptors were taken from a woman aged 18-29 years in good health.

J is TRBJ2-1 and V is TRBV19; TRBD2 matches at 7 bases. Germline CDR1 is LNHDA and CDR2 is SQIVND (reference sequence). CDR3 length equals 14 residues. Trimming at V came to 7 bases and at J to 7 bases, leaving 10 bases not matched to a gene. This chain's CDR3 is CASTRGSWKNEQFF. CDR3 nucleotide sequence: TGTGCCAGTACCCGCGGGAGTTGGAAAAATGAGCAGTTCTTC.

The genes are TRBV7-8 and TRBJ2-5, with D hard to call. V lost 0 bases and J lost 4, with 9 bases in between. This CDR3 has 14 amino acids. Germline V gene sequence: CDR1 SGHVS, CDR2 FQNEAQ. The CDR3 DNA reads TGTGCCAGCAGCTTAGCGAGGCGTGGAGAGACCCAGTACTTC. This translates into CASSLARRGETQYF.

V usage is TRBV28 and J usage is TRBJ2-3, with TRBD1 matching over 10 bases. The CDR3 consists of 14 residues. Germline V gene data show CDR1 as MDHEN and CDR2 as SYDVKM. The J segment lost 6 bases and the V segment lost 4 bases, leaving 4 bases of the junction unmatched. The DNA of the CDR3 is TGTGCCAGCAGTTCCCGGACAGGGGGGGATACGCAGTATTTT. Protein: CASSSRTGGDTQYF.

This CDR3 reads CASSPFGRFNEQFF. CDR3 coding DNA: TGTGCCAGCTCTCCCTTCGGTAGGTTCAATGAGCAGTTCTTC. The rearrangement joins TRBV28 to TRBJ2-1, with D unresolved. CDR1 and CDR2 from the germline V gene are MDHEN and SYDVKM. V lost 8 bases and J 6 bases, leaving 17 bases between the germline ends. The CDR3 spans 14 residues.

J is TRBJ1-2 and V is TRBV24-1, with a tentative D call TRBD1 (6 bases). The CDR3 length is 13 residues. V was pared by 10 bases and J by 7 bases, with 18 bases between. Looked up from germline, CDR1 is KGHDR and CDR2 is SFDVKD. The CDR3 DNA follows: TGTGCCACTTCGTGGGGGGCGACGAGTGGCTACACCTTC. The encoded protein is CATSWGATSGYTF.

The V and J genes are TRBV29-1 and TRBJ1-1; a weak D match, TRBD1 (5 bases). The CDR3 extends over 13 amino acids. The germline V gene encodes CDR1 SQVTM and CDR2 ANQGSEA. V lost 1 base and J 0 bases, leaving 6 bases between the germline ends. CDR3 DNA sequence: TGCAGCGTTGAAGGACAGATGAACACTGAAGCTTTCTTT. Its translation: CSVEGQMNTEAFF.

This chain joins TRBV15 and TRBJ1-4; TRBD1 aligns across 9 bases. The length of the CDR3 is 15 residues. Germline-derived CDR1 and CDR2 are LNHNV and YYDKDF (reference sequence). V trimming: 5 bases; J trimming: 8 bases; junction bases outside the gene matches: 9. The CDR3, as DNA: TGTGCCACCAGCGGAAACAGGGGGCGTCAGGAAAAACTGTTTTTT. It translates to CATSGNRGRQEKLFF.

As DNA, the CDR3 is TGTGCCACCAGAGGGACAGGGGGAACAGATACGCAGTATTTT. This encodes CATRGTGGTDTQYF. The V and J genes are TRBV24-1 and TRBJ2-3; 11 bases are a match to TRBD1. Looked up from germline, CDR1 is KGHDR and CDR2 is SFDVKD. J was trimmed by 3 bases and V by 7 bases; bases with no gene match: 2. The CDR3 has 14 amino acids.

The chain combines TRBV6-4 with TRBJ2-3; 8 bases match TRBD2. CDR1 and CDR2 from the germline V gene are MRHNA and SNTAGT. CDR3 length: 16 amino acids. The ends lost 5 bases at V and 1 base at J; junction bases unmatched: 8. The CDR3 spells CASSPTSGSGTDTQYF. In nucleotides, the CDR3 is TGTGCCAGCAGTCCCACTAGCGGCTCTGGCACAGATACGCAGTATTTT.

The J gene is TRBJ2-5, the V gene TRBV20-1; no definite D call. The CDR3 extends over 10 amino acids. Germline V CDR1 and CDR2: DFQATT, SNEGSKA (reference sequence). V lost 5 bases to trimming and J lost 5 bases, with 6 bases between them. CDR3 residues: CSAQWETQYF. CDR3 DNA sequence: TGCAGTGCTCAGTGGGAGACCCAGTACTTC.

This chain uses TRBV11-3 with TRBJ1-2, with 8 bases matching TRBD1. V trimming: 1 base; J trimming: 6 bases; junction bases outside the gene matches: 7. Germline V gives CDR1 SGHNT, CDR2 YENEEA. This CDR3 comprises 15 residues. The CDR3 sequence: CASSLVSGGDDGYTF. CDR3 coding DNA: TGTGCCAGCAGCTTAGTTTCAGGGGGCGACGATGGCTACACCTTC.

The chain recombines TRBV6-5 with TRBJ1-1; a possible D gene is TRBD1 (6 bases). CDR1 MNHEY and CDR2 SVGAGI come from the germline V gene. The CDR3 extends over 13 amino acids. Trimming pared 11 bases from V and 2 bases from J, leaving 15 bases between. The CDR3 sequence is CASHRVFNTEAFF. As DNA, the CDR3 is TGTGCCTCACACAGGGTCTTCAACACTGAAGCTTTCTTT.

V gene TRBV6-1 combines with J gene TRBJ1-5; a weak D match, TRBD1 (6 bases). The CDR3 length is 16 residues. Germline CDR1 MNHNS, CDR2 SASEGT. The V end was cut by 1 base, the J end by 3 bases, with 13 bases between. The CDR3 nucleotides read TGTGCCAGCAGTGAAGTAGTAGGGGGTCCCAATCAGCCCCAGCATTTT. It translates to CASSEVVGGPNQPQHF.

The J gene is TRBJ2-5, the V gene TRBV7-2; D unclear. CDR3 length: 12 amino acids. Germline-derived CDR1 and CDR2 are SGHTA and FQGNSA. Trimming removed 5 bases at V and 5 bases at J, with 9 bases between. The chain's CDR3 is CASSPTLETQYF. The CDR3 coding sequence is TGTGCCAGCAGCCCGACACTGGAGACCCAGTACTTC.

V usage is TRBV11-3 and J usage is TRBJ2-1; 14 bases line up with TRBD2. The ends lost 5 bases at V and 8 bases at J; junction bases unmatched: 8. From germline, CDR1 is SGHNT and CDR2 YENEEA. The CDR3 loop spans 16 amino acids. CDR3 in amino acids: CASSGRLAGGLDEQFF. DNA of the CDR3: TGTGCCAGCAGCGGACGACTAGCGGGGGGGCTGGATGAGCAGTTCTTC.

This clone was seen once. This chain joins TRBV4-1 and TRBJ1-2, with D maybe TRBD1 (6 bases). Trimming took 3 bases from V and 4 from J, leaving 21 bases between them. The CDR3 consists of 17 residues. The germline CDR1 and CDR2 sequences are MGHRA and YSYEKL. The CDR3 bases are TGCGCCAGCAGCCAGACACAGGGAGACCATACCCTCTATGGCTACACCTTC. Translation gives CASSQTQGDHTLYGYTF.

The rearrangement uses TRBV6-5 and TRBJ1-2; no reliable D call. Germline CDR1 MNHEY, CDR2 SVGAGI. Deletions cut 4 bases from V and 2 bases from J, with 17 bases between. The CDR3 runs to 16 residues. CDR3 sequence: CASSFSPLAVNYGYTF. The DNA for the CDR3 is TGTGCCAGCAGTTTTTCCCCTCTGGCCGTGAACTATGGCTACACCTTC.

DNA for the CDR3: TGTGCCAGCAGACCAGACAGGGGACGAGGTGGCTACACCTTC. The encoded protein is CASRPDRGRGGYTF. This rearrangement joins TRBV6-6 to TRBJ1-2; 8 bases are a match to TRBD1. With 6 bases clipped from V and 7 bases from J, the junction kept 10 bases outside the gene matches. The CDR3 has 14 amino acids. Germline values: CDR1 MNHNY, CDR2 SVGAGI (reference sequence).

This clone has just one count. V gene TRBV18 combines with J gene TRBJ2-3, with no clear D. Germline CDR1 is KGHSH and CDR2 is LQKENI. The CDR3 has 13 residues. V was shortened by 5 bases and J by 0 bases, with 6 bases between the two germline ends. The CDR3 DNA reads TGTGCCAGCTCATTGGACAGCACAGATACGCAGTATTTT. Its translation: CASSLDSTDTQYF.

The DNA for the CDR3 is TGTGCCAGCAGCTCCCTCGGGACAGGGACGAACACTGAAGCTTTCTTT. The encoded protein is CASSSLGTGTNTEAFF. This chain joins TRBV7-9 and TRBJ1-1; 9 bases fit TRBD1. The CDR3 totals 16 residues. V trimming: 4 bases; J trimming: 1 base; junction bases outside the gene matches: 7. Germline CDR1 SEHNR, CDR2 FQNEAQ (reference sequence).

This clone was recorded only once. The chain has TRBV15 and TRBJ1-6; maybe TRBD1 (5 bases). The germline V and J ends were trimmed by 3 bases and 10 bases, with 19 bases remaining between them. CDR3 length: 16 residues. Per germline, CDR1 LNHNV and CDR2 YYDKDF (reference sequence). The chain's CDR3 is CATSRGGRGRLSPLHF. CDR3 sequence (DNA): TGTGCCACCAGCAGGGGGGGACGGGGAAGGTTGTCACCCCTCCACTTT.

V usage is TRBV4-2 and J usage is TRBJ2-7, with a weak D call TRBD1 (5 bases). Looked up from germline, CDR1 is LGHNA and CDR2 is YNFKEQ. Trimming cost V 0 bases and J 7 bases, with 19 bases left between them. The CDR3 is 16 residues long. The CDR3 DNA is TGTGCCAGCAGCCAAGATGTGACAGCCACCGGAAGGGAGCAGTACTTC. Protein sequence: CASSQDVTATGREQYF.

The V and J genes are TRBV7-9 and TRBJ2-7; possibly TRBD2 for D (6 bases). This CDR3 region has 14 residues. In germline, CDR1 is SEHNR, CDR2 FQNEAQ (reference sequence). With 4 bases removed from V and 5 bases from J, the gap between germline ends came to 15 bases. CDR3 bases: TGTGCCAGCAGCTCGAAAATGGGACTGCACGAGCAGTACTTC. Translation gives CASSSKMGLHEQYF. The whole variable domain, filled in from reference TRBV7-9 and TRBJ2-7, reads DTGVSQNPRHKITKRGQNVTFRCDPISEHNRLYWYRQTLGQGPEFLTYFQNEAQLEKSRLLSDRFSAERPKGSFSTLEIQRTEQGDSAMYLCASSSKMGLHEQYFGPGTRLTVT.

J is TRBJ2-7 and V is TRBV2, with 11 nucleotides matching TRBD2. V shed 7 bases, J shed 3 bases, and the junction held 2 bases outside the gene matches. There are 13 residues in the CDR3. Germline-derived CDR1 and CDR2 are SNHLY and FYNNEI. The CDR3 bases are TGTGCCAGCACGGGACTAGCGGACTACGAGCAGTACTTC. Translating it yields CASTGLADYEQYF.

The genes are TRBV5-1 and TRBJ2-7, with D tentatively TRBD2 (6 bases). This CDR3 comprises 17 residues. Trimming left V 0 bases short and J 3 bases short, with 19 bases between. Per the germline V gene, CDR1 is SGHRS and CDR2 is YFSETQ. The CDR3 nucleotides read TGCGCCAGCAGCTTGGAGGGTGGAGGGAAGAAGAGCTACGAGCAGTACTTC. Amino acids: CASSLEGGGKKSYEQYF.

The chain uses TRBV9 and TRBJ2-6, with D possibly TRBD1 on 6 matching bases. The CDR3 runs 15 residues. The germline V gene encodes CDR1 SGDLS and CDR2 YYNGEE. V gave up 4 bases and J gave up 4 bases, with 12 bases separating them. CDR3 residues: CASSPTGTGANVLTF. The DNA of the CDR3 is TGTGCCAGCAGCCCGACAGGTACCGGGGCCAACGTCCTGACTTTC.

The chain links TRBV28 to TRBJ1-4; 7 nucleotides match TRBD1. CDR3 length equals 13 residues. V lost 7 bases and J lost 8; bases outside the gene matches: 7. The V gene's germline CDR1 is MDHEN and CDR2 SYDVKM. CDR3 sequence (DNA): TGTGCCAGCACAGGGGGGGTCGGGGAAAAACTGTTTTTT. Protein product: CASTGGVGEKLFF.

The V gene is TRBV19, the J gene TRBJ2-2; D is undetermined. The V end was cut by 4 bases, the J end by 3 bases, with 9 bases between. This CDR3 is 14 amino acids long. Germline V gene data show CDR1 as LNHDA and CDR2 as SQIVND (reference sequence). The CDR3 DNA is TGTGCCAGTAGTACCCTCAAGCACACCGGGGAGCTGTTTTTT. This codes for CASSTLKHTGELFF.

The V and J genes are TRBV5-6 and TRBJ1-2; 7 bases are a match to TRBD1. Germline V gene data show CDR1 as SGHDT and CDR2 as YYEEEE. V lost 0 bases, J lost 4 bases, and 0 bases stayed unmatched. The CDR3 is made up of 13 amino acids. CDR3 loop: CASSLGDSYGYTF. The CDR3 nucleotides read TGTGCCAGCAGCTTGGGGGACAGCTATGGCTACACCTTC.